The T cell receptor (beta chain) under discussion was sequenced for a study of blood T cell repertoires in COVID-19. Study-level background: The study drew acute and convalescent COVID-19 samples from the United States, Italy and Spain. T cells, B-cell-depleted T cells, or PBMCs provided the cDNA or gDNA that served as material.

CDR3 size: 13 residues. Germline CDR1 is SGHNT and CDR2 is YENEEA. With 5 bases clipped from V and 5 bases from J, the junction kept 2 bases outside the gene matches. How the authors handled the data: It was from reference gene primer amplification that nucleated cell counts were estimated. Repertoires were generated with immunoSEQ multiplex PCR, while TCRdb's copy carries only in-frame clones and drops some. The DNA was the basis for D and trimming; V, J and clone size are from that table. The data contain around 220,000 clones, roughly 90% of them singletons. This TCR was sampled from a woman aged 40-49 years who had recovered from COVID-19. The chain has TRBV11-3 and TRBJ1-2; 10 bases map to TRBD1. Sequencing input: peripheral blood. For the CDR3, the DNA is TGTGCCAGCAGCCGACAGGGGGCTTATGGCTACACCTTC. Its translation: CASSRQGAYGYTF.